This T cell receptor beta chain is drawn from a study of blood T cell repertoires in COVID-19. Study details: The United States, Italy and Spain supplied acute and convalescent COVID-19 samples.

Source study methods: Nucleated cell number was recorded as an estimate derived from reference gene primer amplification. The protocol was immunoSEQ multiplex PCR, while the TCRdb copy is restricted to in-frame clones and leaves out a portion. The V and J calls and clone size come from that table; D and trimming were worked out from the DNA. The sample includes some 700,000 clones, around 89% of them seen just once. Germline CDR1 and CDR2: SNHLY and FYNNEI. This CDR3 comprises 17 residues. Trimming removed 0 bases from V and 2 bases from J; junction bases left unmatched: 7. Sequencing was done on a sample of peripheral blood. This sequence originates from a woman under 30 with acute or convalescent COVID-19. The V gene is TRBV2, the J gene TRBJ2-3, with 8 bases fitting TRBD1. This CDR3 is CASSEAPGQGPTDTQYF. The CDR3 DNA is TGTGCCAGCAGTGAAGCACCAGGACAGGGACCCACAGATACGCAGTATTTT.